The present TCR beta chain was sequenced within a study of long-term antiretroviral therapy in people with HIV. Each specimen consisted of about 1-11 million cryopreserved PBMC prior to extraction of DNA. Germline CDR1 reads MDHEN; CDR2 reads SYDVKM. Trimming cost V 6 bases and J 3 bases; bases outside gene matches: 24. The CDR3 has 21 residues. Run at survey level, the immunoSEQ assay was version v3.0. Measured with immunoSEQ multiplex PCR; TCRdb has only the in-frame clones, and not every one. The table includes some 15,000 clones, nearly 85% detected once. The J gene is TRBJ2-2, the V gene TRBV28, with 8 bases fitting TRBD1. The sequences come from unsorted PBMCs, collected 1.8 years before starting antiretroviral therapy. This receptor was obtained from a woman aged 40 to 55 with HIV. CDR3 protein: CASRDVSWGQLDRGHTGELFF. The CDR3 coding sequence is TGTGCCAGCAGGGACGTTTCGTGGGGCCAACTAGACAGGGGCCACACCGGGGAGCTGTTTTTT. The whole variable domain, filled in from reference TRBV28 and TRBJ2-2, reads DVKVTQSSRYLVKRTGEKVFLECVQDMDHENMFWYRQDPGLGLRLIYFSYDVKMKEKGDIPEGYSVSREKKERFSLILESASTNQTSMYLCASRDVSWGQLDRGHTGELFFGEGSRLTVL.